This T cell receptor (beta chain) was captured in a study of immune characterization of retroperitoneal liposarcoma. Between the trimmed V and J ends, which lost 0 bases and 10 bases, there was a span of 4 bases. CDR3 length: 11 amino acids. Germline assignment: CDR1 MNHNS and CDR2 SASEGT. From the PCR reads, TCRdb called clonotypes with MiXCR, one entry per CDR3 protein. This sample has 2,000 or so distinct CDR3 sequences, with roughly 43% found just once. The chain joins TRBV6-1 to TRBJ2-1; unclear D gene. The sequence came from a male donor with retroperitoneal liposarcoma. Sequenced: tumor tissue. The CDR3 here is CASSEAGEQFF. DNA of the CDR3: TGTGCCAGCAGTGAAGCAGGGGAGCAGTTCTTC.